This is a list of T cell receptor beta chains from one sample in a study of molecular identifiers for immune sequencing clone quantification. TCRdb re-analysed the PCR reads in MiXCR, keeping a single row per CDR3 protein. This table has 600,000 to 650,000 distinct CDR3 sequences, about 20% appearing once. The sample consisted of naive CD8+ T cells from blood, with Jurkat cell RNA spiked in. Every receptor here comes from a human donor in good health. Some libraries in this study had Jurkat cell RNA spiked in. CDR3s include the opening cysteine and the closing phenylalanine or tryptophan. A D gene is named only where the DNA matches it firmly. Clone size, where shown, is once, few, many, or a class for clones that have expanded.

v_call,d_call,clone_size,j_call,cdr3_aa,cdr3_nt
TRBV6-2/TRBV6-3,-,many,TRBJ2-5,CASKGRVETQYF,TGTGCCAGCAAAGGACGGGTCGAGACCCAGTACTTC
TRBV5-4,-,-,TRBJ2-2,CASRAGTSNTGELFF,TGTGCCAGCAGGGCCGGGACGTCGAACACCGGGGAGCTGTTTTTT
TRBV5-1,TRBD2,many,TRBJ2-1,CAATVAGGNEQFF,TGCGCCGCCACCGTAGCGGGAGGAAATGAGCAGTTCTTC
TRBV5-1,-,many,TRBJ2-5,CASSLDTPERETQYF,TGCGCCAGCAGCTTGGATACCCCGGAGAGGGAGACCCAGTACTTC
TRBV29-1,TRBD1,many,TRBJ2-7,CSVAGTVIPYEQYF,TGCAGCGTCGCTGGGACAGTGATTCCCTACGAGCAGTACTTC
TRBV30,TRBD1,many,TRBJ1-2,CAWIRDSYLGYTF,TGTGCCTGGATACGGGACAGCTATTTGGGCTACACCTTC
TRBV27,-,many,TRBJ2-7,CASASGRSSYEQYF,TGTGCCAGTGCTTCCGGACGGAGCTCCTACGAGCAGTACTTC
TRBV20-1,-,-,TRBJ2-1,CSARLVRAYNEQFF,TGCAGTGCTAGATTGGTGCGGGCCTACAATGAGCAGTTCTTC
TRBV5-1,-,many,TRBJ2-7,CASSLAARSYEQYF,TGCGCCAGCAGCTTGGCCGCTAGGTCCTACGAGCAGTACTTC
TRBV5-8,-,-,TRBJ1-6,CASSQRHSYNSPLHF,TGTGCCAGCAGCCAACGGCACAGCTATAATTCACCCCTCCACTTT
TRBV5-4,TRBD1,many,TRBJ2-5,CASSLLGTGGLETQYF,TGTGCCAGCAGCTTGTTGGGGACAGGGGGACTGGAGACCCAGTACTTC
TRBV25-1,-,many,TRBJ2-1,CASSEQGNEQFF,TGTGCCAGCAGTGAACAAGGCAATGAGCAGTTCTTC
TRBV7-7,-,few,TRBJ1-3,CASSLGVGGPNSGNTIYF,TGTGCCAGCAGCTTAGGTGTTGGCGGCCCTAACTCTGGAAACACCATATATTTT
TRBV7-9,-,many,TRBJ1-1,CASSLIPGAKTGTEAFF,TGTGCCAGCAGCTTAATCCCGGGAGCGAAAACGGGCACTGAAGCTTTCTTT
TRBV12-3/TRBV12-4,TRBD1,-,TRBJ2-7,CASSFRRGRLPYEQYF,TGTGCCAGCAGTTTCCGCAGGGGGCGCTTACCCTACGAGCAGTACTTC
TRBV20-1,TRBD1,many,TRBJ2-7,CSASDRGLAGEQYF,TGCAGTGCGAGTGACAGGGGGCTGGCCGGCGAGCAGTACTTC
TRBV4-3,TRBD1,few,TRBJ1-6,CASRQGAIDNSPLHF,TGCGCCAGTAGGCAGGGGGCTATCGATAATTCACCCCTCCACTTT
TRBV3-1,-,many,TRBJ2-7,CASSQEGQGWHEQYF,TGTGCCAGCAGCCAAGAAGGCCAGGGCTGGCACGAGCAGTACTTC
TRBV5-8,-,-,TRBJ2-4,CASSLSLANTFLAKNIQYF,TGTGCCAGCAGCTTGAGCCTAGCAAATACCTTCCTAGCCAAAAACATTCAGTACTTC
TRBV20-1,-,many,TRBJ2-4,CSARDVEELAKNIQYF,TGCAGTGCTAGAGATGTGGAAGAGCTAGCCAAAAACATTCAGTACTTC
TRBV28,-,many,TRBJ2-3,CASRRFGSTDTQYF,TGTGCCAGCCGCCGGTTTGGGAGCACAGATACGCAGTATTTT
TRBV6-6,-,few,TRBJ2-7,CAGSYNPHDTILGGEQYF,TGTGCCGGCAGTTACAACCCGCACGACACAATCCTTGGGGGAGAGCAGTACTTC
TRBV9,TRBD1,many,TRBJ1-1,CASSAGTGVINTEAFF,TGTGCCAGCAGCGCCGGGACAGGGGTTATTAACACTGAAGCTTTCTTT
TRBV12-3/TRBV12-4,-,few,TRBJ1-1,CASSFRLGAEAFF,TGTGCCAGCAGTTTTCGGCTGGGGGCTGAAGCTTTCTTT
TRBV7-9,TRBD1,many,TRBJ1-2,CASSSQGLLGYGYTF,TGTGCCAGCAGCTCACAGGGGTTGCTAGGCTATGGCTACACCTTC
TRBV2,-,few,TRBJ2-4,CASSEYPRKQNIQYF,TGTGCCAGCAGTGAATATCCTAGAAAACAAAACATTCAGTACTTC
TRBV18,TRBD2,many,TRBJ2-5,CASSPGTMYQETQYF,TGTGCCAGCTCACCGGGGACTATGTACCAAGAGACCCAGTACTTC
TRBV6-2/TRBV6-3,-,few,TRBJ2-7,CASSGSPADYEQYF,TGTGCCAGCAGCGGGAGCCCAGCGGACTACGAGCAGTACTTC
TRBV5-1,-,few,TRBJ2-7,CASSLATAYEQYF,TGCGCCAGCAGCTTGGCCACCGCCTACGAGCAGTACTTC
TRBV5-1,-,many,TRBJ2-7,CASSRGGTYEQYF,TGCGCCAGCAGCCGTGGGGGGACCTACGAGCAGTACTTC
TRBV7-9,-,many,TRBJ1-1,CASSLGEQRGAFF,TGTGCCAGCAGCTTAGGAGAACAGCGCGGAGCTTTCTTT
TRBV20-1,-,-,TRBJ2-3,CSAGWFTDTQYF,TGCAGTGCTGGATGGTTCACAGATACGCAGTATTTT
TRBV9,TRBD2,-,TRBJ2-7,CASSPWAGAYEQYF,TGTGCCAGCAGCCCGTGGGCGGGAGCCTACGAGCAGTACTTC
TRBV2,TRBD1,few,TRBJ2-7,CASSVPGQGIYEQYF,TGTGCCAGCAGTGTCCCGGGACAGGGAATCTACGAGCAGTACTTC
TRBV7-2,TRBD2,many,TRBJ2-1,CASSPAGGAYNEQFF,TGTGCCAGCAGCCCGGCGGGGGGGGCCTACAATGAGCAGTTCTTC
TRBV14,-,-,TRBJ2-5,CASSQAFRGRETQYF,TGTGCCAGCAGCCAAGCGTTCAGGGGCAGGGAGACCCAGTACTTC
TRBV12-3/TRBV12-4,TRBD2,many,TRBJ2-7,CASSSGRAWYF,TGTGCCAGCAGTAGCGGGAGGGCCTGGTACTTC
TRBV6-2/TRBV6-3,-,many,TRBJ2-7,CASIEGAGRTYEQYF,TGTGCCAGCATCGAAGGGGCAGGGCGGACTTACGAGCAGTACTTC
TRBV7-2,TRBD1,many,TRBJ2-7,CASSLGSGTAEQYF,TGTGCCAGCAGCTTAGGTTCGGGGACAGCCGAGCAGTACTTC
TRBV12-3/TRBV12-4,TRBD2,many,TRBJ2-3,CASSSGGGGTDTQYF,TGTGCCAGCAGCTCGGGAGGAGGGGGCACAGATACGCAGTATTTT
TRBV24-1,-,-,TRBJ1-1,CATSDWGGTEAFF,TGTGCCACCAGTGATTGGGGGGGCACTGAAGCTTTCTTT
TRBV5-4,-,-,TRBJ1-6,CASSLDGTRLNNSPLHF,TGTGCCAGCAGCTTGGACGGGACGAGGCTCAATAATTCACCCCTCCACTTT